The T cell receptor (beta chain) described here comes from a study of blood T cell repertoires in COVID-19. Turning to the study itself: Collection of acute and convalescent COVID-19 samples took place in the United States, Italy and Spain. In each case, the material was cDNA or gDNA derived from T cells, B-cell-depleted T cells, or PBMCs.

Some clones are missing from TCRdb's copy, which holds only in-frame ones; the method was immunoSEQ multiplex PCR. The profile shows roughly 85,000 clones, approximately 90% of them singletons. The CDR3 is 18 residues long. Germline CDR1 reads SGHDN; CDR2 reads FVKESK. Trimming pared 0 bases from V and 0 bases from J, leaving 15 bases between. The sequencing sample was made of peripheral blood. The TCR was taken from a man in his forties or fifties with active or convalescent COVID-19. The chain couples TRBV14 to TRBJ1-3, with a possible D match to TRBD1 (6 bases). CDR3 loop: CASSQDLGRGSSGNTIYF. The CDR3 DNA reads as TGTGCCAGCAGCCAAGACCTCGGCAGGGGAAGCTCTGGAAACACCATATATTTT.